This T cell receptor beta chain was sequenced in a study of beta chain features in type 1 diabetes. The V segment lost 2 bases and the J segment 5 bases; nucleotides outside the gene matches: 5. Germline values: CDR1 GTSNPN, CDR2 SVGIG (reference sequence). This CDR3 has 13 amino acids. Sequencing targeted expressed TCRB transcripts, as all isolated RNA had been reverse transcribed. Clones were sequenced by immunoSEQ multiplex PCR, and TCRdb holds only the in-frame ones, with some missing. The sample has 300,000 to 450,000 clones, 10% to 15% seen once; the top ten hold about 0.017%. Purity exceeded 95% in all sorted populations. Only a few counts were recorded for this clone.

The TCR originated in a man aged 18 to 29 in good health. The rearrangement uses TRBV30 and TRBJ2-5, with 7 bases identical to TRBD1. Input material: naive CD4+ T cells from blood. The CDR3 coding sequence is TGTGCCTGGAGTAAGGGGGCGTGGGAGACCCAGTACTTC. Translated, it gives CAWSKGAWETQYF.